The rows below give T cell receptor beta chains drawn from one sample of a study of a mutant IDH1 vaccine in newly diagnosed glioma. Assay used: immunoSEQ multiplex PCR; TCRdb lists only in-frame clones, some missing. The sample lists almost 95,000 clones; approximately 89% were seen once. Their antigens are not known. The sample consisted of PBMCs, taken from a glioma patient whose treatment included an IDH1 peptide vaccine. All receptors come from a woman in her 50s with glioma. Both conserved end residues are part of each CDR3. The D gene is left open where the match is weak. Size values are once, few and many counts, or a class for expanded clones, and some rows have none.

size | D | J | V | CDR3 | DNA
- | TRBD1 | TRBJ1-4 | TRBV7-6 | CASSLAQGATNEKLFF | TGTGCCAGCAGCTTAGCGCAGGGGGCAACTAATGAAAAACTGTTTTTT
- | - | TRBJ2-3 | TRBV29-1 | CSAQGLAELTDTQYF | TGCAGCGCCCAGGGGTTAGCAGAATTGACAGATACGCAGTATTTT
- | TRBD2 | TRBJ2-1 | TRBV13 | CASSPREAGGPSMSEQFF | TGTGCCAGCAGCCCCCGTGAAGCGGGAGGGCCCTCGATGAGTGAGCAGTTCTTC
- | TRBD2 | TRBJ2-7 | TRBV18 | CASSPPGLAPYEQYF | TGTGCCAGCTCACCGCCGGGACTAGCACCCTACGAGCAGTACTTC
- | - | TRBJ1-3 | TRBV5-1 | CASSLDGRSGNTIYF | TGCGCCAGCAGCTTGGACGGGCGATCTGGAAACACCATATATTTT
- | - | TRBJ2-1 | TRBV5-5 | CASSHLPSSASYNEQFF | TGTGCCAGCAGCCATCTACCTTCTAGCGCAAGCTACAATGAGCAGTTCTTC
- | - | TRBJ2-2 | TRBV4-1 | CASTTGAANTGELFF | TGCGCCAGCACCACGGGGGCGGCGAACACCGGGGAGCTGTTTTTT
- | TRBD2 | TRBJ2-1 | TRBV5-1 | CASSLDPSGSYNEQFF | TGCGCCAGCAGCTTGGATCCTAGCGGGAGCTACAATGAGCAGTTCTTC
- | - | TRBJ2-3 | TRBV7-8 | CASSRPAEGGTQYF | TGTGCCAGCAGCCGCCCGGCGGAGGGAGGAACGCAGTATTTT
- | TRBD1 | TRBJ2-1 | TRBV13 | CASSLVGTGDNEQFF | TGTGCCAGCAGCTTAGTTGGGACAGGTGACAATGAGCAGTTCTTC
once | TRBD1 | TRBJ1-1 | TRBV27 | CASRGQGADTEAFF | TGTGCCAGCAGAGGACAGGGGGCGGACACTGAAGCTTTCTTT
- | TRBD1 | TRBJ1-5 | TRBV28 | CASSSPTGVQPQHF | TGTGCCAGCAGTTCCCCGACAGGGGTTCAGCCCCAGCATTTT
- | - | TRBJ1-1 | TRBV28 | CASSWTVVGAFF | TGTGCCAGCAGTTGGACTGTCGTGGGGGCTTTCTTT
- | TRBD2 | TRBJ2-3 | TRBV28 | CASSLIAGGADTQYF | TGTGCCAGCAGTTTAATAGCGGGAGGCGCAGATACGCAGTATTTT
- | TRBD1 | TRBJ2-2 | TRBV2 | CATVIGQGRTGELFF | TGTGCCACCGTGATTGGACAGGGAAGAACCGGGGAGCTGTTTTTT
- | - | TRBJ2-7 | TRBV5-1 | CASSARRPPYEQYF | TGCGCCAGCAGCGCTCGACGGCCCCCCTACGAGCAGTACTTC
- | TRBD2 | TRBJ2-7 | TRBV10-3 | CATIGEGSFYEQYF | TGTGCCACCATAGGGGAGGGAAGTTTCTACGAGCAGTACTTC
- | - | TRBJ1-2 | TRBV10-3 | CAISEGENYGYTF | TGTGCCATCAGTGAGGGAGAGAACTATGGCTACACCTTC
- | TRBD1 | TRBJ2-2 | TRBV10-3 | CAISGLQGAKAGELFF | TGTGCCATCAGTGGTTTACAGGGGGCAAAAGCCGGGGAGCTGTTTTTT
- | - | TRBJ1-5 | TRBV27 | CASSLGGSNQPQHF | TGTGCCAGCAGTTTGGGAGGTAGCAATCAGCCCCAGCATTTT
- | TRBD1 | TRBJ1-2 | TRBV5-4 | CATSIQGARGYTF | TGTGCCACCTCAATCCAGGGGGCCCGTGGCTACACCTTC
- | - | TRBJ1-1 | TRBV7-9 | CASSLGPLGTEAFF | TGTGCCAGCAGCTTAGGACCCCTGGGCACTGAAGCTTTCTTT
few | TRBD2 | TRBJ2-1 | TRBV10-3 | CAISVPGLVRQFF | TGTGCCATCAGTGTACCGGGACTAGTGAGGCAGTTCTTC
- | - | TRBJ1-3 | TRBV28 | CASNLGGFSGNTIYF | TGTGCCAGCAACCTCGGGGGTTTCTCTGGAAACACCATATATTTT
once | - | TRBJ1-1 | TRBV15 | CATSSGDKMNTEAFF | TGTGCCACCAGCAGTGGGGACAAAATGAACACTGAAGCTTTCTTT
- | - | TRBJ2-1 | TRBV4-2 | CASSQDSGSGGFYYNEQFF | TGTGCCAGCAGCCAAGATAGTGGTAGCGGAGGCTTCTACTACAATGAGCAGTTCTTC
- | - | TRBJ1-1 | TRBV28 | CASSLVVNTEAFF | TGTGCCAGCAGTTTAGTGGTAAACACTGAAGCTTTCTTT
- | - | TRBJ1-5 | TRBV7-8 | CASSLTGSLSQPQHF | TGTGCCAGCAGCTTAACCGGGTCTCTTAGTCAGCCCCAGCATTTT
- | - | TRBJ1-1 | TRBV7-9 | CASSLQWVAPMNTEAFF | TGTGCCAGCAGCTTACAATGGGTGGCTCCGATGAACACTGAAGCTTTCTTT
- | - | TRBJ2-1 | TRBV27 | CASSPKEWGEQFF | TGTGCCAGCAGCCCAAAAGAGTGGGGTGAGCAGTTCTTC
- | - | TRBJ1-4 | TRBV19 | CASSFRQLNEKLFF | TGTGCCAGTAGTTTCAGACAGTTAAATGAAAAACTGTTTTTT
- | TRBD1 | TRBJ2-7 | TRBV7-2 | CASSKQGNGLVGQYF | TGTGCCAGCAGCAAACAGGGGAATGGTCTAGTGGGGCAGTACTTC
once | - | TRBJ2-7 | TRBV5-8 | CASSWPDGYEQYF | TGTGCCAGCAGCTGGCCGGACGGCTACGAGCAGTACTTC
- | TRBD2 | TRBJ2-7 | TRBV10-1 | CASSESSGSHEQYF | TGCGCCAGCAGTGAGTCTAGCGGGAGCCACGAGCAGTACTTC
- | - | TRBJ2-7 | TRBV29-1 | CSALLGVSEQYF | TGCAGCGCTCTCCTGGGAGTTAGCGAGCAGTACTTC
- | TRBD2 | TRBJ2-5 | TRBV7-9 | CASSVSGSFYRETQYF | TGTGCCAGCAGCGTTAGCGGGAGTTTTTATAGAGAGACCCAGTACTTC
- | - | TRBJ2-7 | TRBV27 | CASSRSKRGFLEQYF | TGTGCCAGCAGTCGCTCCAAACGGGGCTTTTTAGAGCAGTACTTC
- | TRBD1 | TRBJ2-2 | TRBV11-3 | CASSPDRGHTGELFF | TGTGCCAGCAGCCCTGACAGGGGGCACACCGGGGAGCTGTTTTTT
- | - | TRBJ1-1 | TRBV5-1 | CASSLGGNTEAFF | TGCGCCAGCAGCTTGGGAGGGAACACTGAAGCTTTCTTT
few | - | TRBJ1-6 | TRBV5-1 | CASSLDSMDSPLHF | TGCGCCAGCAGCCTCGACAGCATGGATTCACCCCTCCACTTT